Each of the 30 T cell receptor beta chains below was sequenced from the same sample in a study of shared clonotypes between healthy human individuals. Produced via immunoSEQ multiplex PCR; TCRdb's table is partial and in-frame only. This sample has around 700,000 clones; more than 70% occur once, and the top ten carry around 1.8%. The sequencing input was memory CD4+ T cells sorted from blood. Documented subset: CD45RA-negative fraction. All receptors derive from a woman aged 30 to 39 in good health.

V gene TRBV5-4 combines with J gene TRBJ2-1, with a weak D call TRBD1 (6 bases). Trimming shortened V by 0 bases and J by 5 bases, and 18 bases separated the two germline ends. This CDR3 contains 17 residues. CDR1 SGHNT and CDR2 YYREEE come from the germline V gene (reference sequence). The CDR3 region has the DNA TGTGCCAGCAGCTTGGGGGGGTACAGGGACGGGAACAATGAGCAGTTCTTC. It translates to CASSLGGYRDGNNEQFF.

As DNA, the CDR3 is TGTGCCAGCAGCTTAGCACTAGCGGGACCTAGTGAGCAGTTCTTC. Amino acid sequence: CASSLALAGPSEQFF. V is TRBV11-2 and J is TRBJ2-1, with TRBD2 matching 10 bases. CDR3 length: 15 amino acids. CDR1 SGHAT and CDR2 FQNNGV come from the germline V gene. J gave up 9 bases and V 1 base, and 6 bases lay outside the gene matches.

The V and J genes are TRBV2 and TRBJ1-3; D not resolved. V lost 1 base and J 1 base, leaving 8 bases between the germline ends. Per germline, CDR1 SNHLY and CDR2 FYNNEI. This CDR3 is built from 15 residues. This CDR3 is CASSEGVRSGNTIYF. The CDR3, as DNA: TGTGCCAGCAGTGAAGGGGTTAGATCTGGAAACACCATATATTTT.

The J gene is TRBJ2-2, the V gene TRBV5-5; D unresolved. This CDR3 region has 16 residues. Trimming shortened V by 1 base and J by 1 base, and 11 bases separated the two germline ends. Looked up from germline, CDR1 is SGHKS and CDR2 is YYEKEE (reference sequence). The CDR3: CASSLQSQRNTGELFF. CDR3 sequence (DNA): TGTGCCAGCAGCTTGCAGTCGCAGAGGAACACCGGGGAGCTGTTTTTT.

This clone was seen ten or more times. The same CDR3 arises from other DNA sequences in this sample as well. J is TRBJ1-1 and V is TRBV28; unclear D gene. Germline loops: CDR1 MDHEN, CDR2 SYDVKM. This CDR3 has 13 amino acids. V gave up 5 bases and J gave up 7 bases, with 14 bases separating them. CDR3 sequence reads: CASSPPGLFEAFF. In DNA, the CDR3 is TGTGCCAGCAGTCCCCCAGGACTATTTGAAGCTTTCTTT.

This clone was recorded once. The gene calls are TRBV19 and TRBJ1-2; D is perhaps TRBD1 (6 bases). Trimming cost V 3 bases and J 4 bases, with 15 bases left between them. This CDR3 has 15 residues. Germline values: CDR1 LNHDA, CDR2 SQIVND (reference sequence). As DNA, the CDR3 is TGTGCCAGTAGTATTCCAGGAGACAGGAGCTATGGCTACACCTTC. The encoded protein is CASSIPGDRSYGYTF.

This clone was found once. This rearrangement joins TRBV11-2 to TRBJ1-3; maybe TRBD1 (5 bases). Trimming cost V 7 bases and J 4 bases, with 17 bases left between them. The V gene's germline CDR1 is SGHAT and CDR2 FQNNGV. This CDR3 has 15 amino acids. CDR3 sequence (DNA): TGTGCCAGCAACCTAGGGCCAGGGAAAGGAAACACCATATATTTT. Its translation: CASNLGPGKGNTIYF.

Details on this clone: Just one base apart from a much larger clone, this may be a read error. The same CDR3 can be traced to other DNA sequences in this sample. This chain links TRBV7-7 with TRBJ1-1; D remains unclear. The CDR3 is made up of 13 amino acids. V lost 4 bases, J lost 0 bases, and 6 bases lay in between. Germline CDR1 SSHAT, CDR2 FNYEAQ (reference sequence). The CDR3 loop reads CASSSQVNTEAFF. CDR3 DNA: TGTGCCAGCAGCTCCCAGGTGAACACTGAAGCTTTCTTT.

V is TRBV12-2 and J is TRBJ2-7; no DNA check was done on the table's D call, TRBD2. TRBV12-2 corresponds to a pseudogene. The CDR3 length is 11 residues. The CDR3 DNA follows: TGTGCAAGTTTAACTTCCTACGAGCAGTACTTC. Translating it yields CASLTSYEQYF.

CDR3 bases: TGCGCCAGCAGCCGTGCGGACGGCGAAGAGACCCAGTACTTC. Translated, it gives CASSRADGEETQYF. The chain combines TRBV5-1 with TRBJ2-5; D is unresolved. Trimming took off 4 bases at V and 3 bases at J, with 13 bases between the two ends. The CDR3 is made up of 14 amino acids. Germline V lookup: CDR1 SGHRS, CDR2 YFSETQ.

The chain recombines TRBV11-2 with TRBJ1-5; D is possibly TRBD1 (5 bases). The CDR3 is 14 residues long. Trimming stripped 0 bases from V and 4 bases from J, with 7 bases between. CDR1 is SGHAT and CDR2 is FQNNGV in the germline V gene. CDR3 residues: CASSLDGGNQPQHF. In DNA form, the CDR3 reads TGTGCCAGCAGCTTAGATGGGGGGAATCAGCCCCAGCATTTT.

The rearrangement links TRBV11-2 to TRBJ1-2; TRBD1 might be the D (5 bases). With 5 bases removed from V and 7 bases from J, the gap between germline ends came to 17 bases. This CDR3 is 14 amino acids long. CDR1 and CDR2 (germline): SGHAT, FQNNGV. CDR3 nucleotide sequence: TGTGCCAGCAGCCAGATGGAGGGGAGGGGTGGCTACACCTTC. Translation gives CASSQMEGRGGYTF.

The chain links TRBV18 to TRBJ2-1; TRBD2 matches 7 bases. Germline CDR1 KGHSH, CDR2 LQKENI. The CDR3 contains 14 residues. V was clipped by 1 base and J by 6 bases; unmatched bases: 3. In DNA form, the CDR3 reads TGTGCCAGCTCACCACGGACTAGTTCCAATGAGCAGTTCTTC. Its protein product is CASSPRTSSNEQFF.

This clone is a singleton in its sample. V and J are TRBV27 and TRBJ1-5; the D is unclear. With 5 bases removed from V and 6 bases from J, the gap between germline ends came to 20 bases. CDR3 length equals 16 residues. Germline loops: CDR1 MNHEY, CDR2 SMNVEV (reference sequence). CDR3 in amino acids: CASSKRISSSLQPQHF. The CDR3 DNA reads TGTGCCAGCAGTAAACGAATAAGTTCAAGTCTTCAGCCCCAGCATTTT.

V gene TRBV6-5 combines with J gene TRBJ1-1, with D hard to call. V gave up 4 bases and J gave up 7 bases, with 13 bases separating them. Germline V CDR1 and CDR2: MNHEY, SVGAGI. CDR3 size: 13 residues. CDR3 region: CASSSSPWVEAFF. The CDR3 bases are TGTGCCAGCAGTTCCTCCCCCTGGGTTGAAGCTTTCTTT.

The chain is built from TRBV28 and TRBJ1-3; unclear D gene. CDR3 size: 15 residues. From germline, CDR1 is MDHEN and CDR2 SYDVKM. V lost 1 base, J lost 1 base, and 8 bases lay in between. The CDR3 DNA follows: TGTGCCAGCAGTTTATTCCTGACATCTGGAAACACCATATATTTT. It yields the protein CASSLFLTSGNTIYF. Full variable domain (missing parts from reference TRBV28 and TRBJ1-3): DVKVTQSSRYLVKRTGEKVFLECVQDMDHENMFWYRQDPGLGLRLIYFSYDVKMKEKGDIPEGYSVSREKKERFSLILESASTNQTSMYLCASSLFLTSGNTIYFGEGSWLTVV.

CDR3: CASRPDRGRTYEQYF. CDR3 DNA: TGTGCCAGCAGACCTGACAGGGGGCGAACCTACGAGCAGTACTTC. This chain links TRBV5-4 with TRBJ2-7; TRBD1 agrees at 10 bases. CDR3 size: 15 residues. The germline gives CDR1 SGHNT, CDR2 YYREEE (reference sequence). V shed 5 bases and J 2 bases; nucleotides not matched to a gene: 7.

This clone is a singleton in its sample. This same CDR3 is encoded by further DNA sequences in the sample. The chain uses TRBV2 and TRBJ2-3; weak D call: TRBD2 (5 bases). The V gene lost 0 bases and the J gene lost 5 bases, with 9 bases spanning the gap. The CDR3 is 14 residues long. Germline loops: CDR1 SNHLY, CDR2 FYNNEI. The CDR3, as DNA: TGTGCCAGCAGTGAAGCGGAGGCCGAAGATACGCAGTATTTT. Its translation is CASSEAEAEDTQYF.

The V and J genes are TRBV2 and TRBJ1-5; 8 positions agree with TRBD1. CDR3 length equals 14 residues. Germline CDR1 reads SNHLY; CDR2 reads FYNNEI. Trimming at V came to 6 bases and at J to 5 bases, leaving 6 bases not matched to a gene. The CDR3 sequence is CASSGQGGDQPQHF. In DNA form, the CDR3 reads TGTGCCAGCAGCGGACAGGGTGGGGATCAGCCCCAGCATTTT. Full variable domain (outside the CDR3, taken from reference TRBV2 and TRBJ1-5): EPEVTQTPSHQVTQMGQEVILRCVPISNHLYFYWYRQILGQKVEFLVSFYNNEISEKSEIFDDQFSVERPDGSNFTLKIRSTKLEDSAMYFCASSGQGGDQPQHFGDGTRLSIL.

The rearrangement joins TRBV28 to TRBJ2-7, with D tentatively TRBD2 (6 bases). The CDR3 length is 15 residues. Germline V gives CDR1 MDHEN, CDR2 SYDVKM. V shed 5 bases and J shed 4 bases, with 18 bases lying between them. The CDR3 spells CASSTDNLAPYEQYF. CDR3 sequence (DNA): TGTGCCAGCAGTACAGACAACCTAGCGCCTTACGAGCAGTACTTC.

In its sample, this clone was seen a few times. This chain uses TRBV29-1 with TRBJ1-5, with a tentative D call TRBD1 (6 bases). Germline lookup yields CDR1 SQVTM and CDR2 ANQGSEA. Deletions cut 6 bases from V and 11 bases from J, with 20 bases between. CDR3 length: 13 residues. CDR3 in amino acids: CSVREQAEGAQHF. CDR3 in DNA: TGCAGCGTGCGGGAACAGGCCGAGGGGGCCCAGCATTTT.

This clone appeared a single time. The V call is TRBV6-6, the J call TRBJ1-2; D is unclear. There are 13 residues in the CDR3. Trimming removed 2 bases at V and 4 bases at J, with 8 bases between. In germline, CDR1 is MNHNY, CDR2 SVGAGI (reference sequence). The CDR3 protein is CASSYEGAYGYTF. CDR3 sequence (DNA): TGTGCCAGCAGTTACGAAGGAGCCTATGGCTACACCTTC.

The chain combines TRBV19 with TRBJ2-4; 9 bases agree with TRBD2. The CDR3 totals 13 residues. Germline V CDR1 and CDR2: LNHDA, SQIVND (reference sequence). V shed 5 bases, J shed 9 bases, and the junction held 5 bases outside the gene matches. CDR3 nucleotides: TGTGCCAGTAGTGGTAGCGGGGGAGGCATTCAGTACTTC. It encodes CASSGSGGGIQYF.

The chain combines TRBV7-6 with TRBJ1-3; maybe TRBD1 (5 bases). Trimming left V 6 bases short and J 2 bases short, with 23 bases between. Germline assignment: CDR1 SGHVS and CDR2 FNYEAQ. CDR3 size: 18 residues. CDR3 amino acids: CASSHQGGGGRPGNTIYF. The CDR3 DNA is TGTGCCAGCAGTCACCAGGGCGGTGGCGGGCGGCCTGGAAACACCATATATTTT.

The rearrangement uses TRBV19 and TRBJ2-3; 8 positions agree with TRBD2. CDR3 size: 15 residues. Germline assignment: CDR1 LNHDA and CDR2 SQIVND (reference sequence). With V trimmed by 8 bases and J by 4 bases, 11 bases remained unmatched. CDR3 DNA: TGTGCCAGTTCAAGCGGGAGAGTCTCCGCAGATACGCAGTATTTT. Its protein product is CASSSGRVSADTQYF.

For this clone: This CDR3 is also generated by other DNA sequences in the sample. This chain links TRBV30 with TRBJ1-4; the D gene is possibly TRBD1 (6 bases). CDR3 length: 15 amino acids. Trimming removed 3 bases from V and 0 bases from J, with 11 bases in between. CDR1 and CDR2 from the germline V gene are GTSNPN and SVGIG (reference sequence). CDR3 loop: CAWRLKGATNEKLFF. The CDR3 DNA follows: TGTGCCTGGAGGTTGAAGGGGGCAACTAATGAAAAACTGTTTTTT.

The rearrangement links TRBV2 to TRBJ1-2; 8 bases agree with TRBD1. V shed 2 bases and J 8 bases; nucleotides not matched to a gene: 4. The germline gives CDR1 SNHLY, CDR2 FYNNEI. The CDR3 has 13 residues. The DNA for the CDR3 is TGTGCCAGCAGTGAACGACAGGGGTTCGGCTACACCTTC. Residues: CASSERQGFGYTF.

The CDR3 loop reads CASSILAGGRHEQFF. The CDR3 region has the DNA TGTGCCAGTAGTATTCTAGCGGGAGGGCGACATGAGCAGTTCTTC. The V and J genes are TRBV19 and TRBJ2-1; 12 bases line up with TRBD2. This CDR3 comprises 15 residues. V lost 3 bases to trimming and J lost 8 bases; unmatched junction nucleotides: 5. The germline V gene has CDR1 LNHDA and CDR2 SQIVND (reference sequence).

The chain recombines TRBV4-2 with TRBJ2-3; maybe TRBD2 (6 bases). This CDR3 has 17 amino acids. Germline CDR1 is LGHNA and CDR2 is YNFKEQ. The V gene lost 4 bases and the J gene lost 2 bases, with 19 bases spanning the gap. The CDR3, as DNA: TGTGCCAGCAGCCCCGGAGCTATGACTAGGCCCACAGATACGCAGTATTTT. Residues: CASSPGAMTRPTDTQYF.

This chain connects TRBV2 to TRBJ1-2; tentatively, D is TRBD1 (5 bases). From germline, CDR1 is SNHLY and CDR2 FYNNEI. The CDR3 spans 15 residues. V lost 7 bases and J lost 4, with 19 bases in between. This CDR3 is CASTLFEGLAYGYTF. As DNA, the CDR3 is TGTGCCAGCACCCTTTTTGAGGGGTTGGCCTATGGCTACACCTTC.